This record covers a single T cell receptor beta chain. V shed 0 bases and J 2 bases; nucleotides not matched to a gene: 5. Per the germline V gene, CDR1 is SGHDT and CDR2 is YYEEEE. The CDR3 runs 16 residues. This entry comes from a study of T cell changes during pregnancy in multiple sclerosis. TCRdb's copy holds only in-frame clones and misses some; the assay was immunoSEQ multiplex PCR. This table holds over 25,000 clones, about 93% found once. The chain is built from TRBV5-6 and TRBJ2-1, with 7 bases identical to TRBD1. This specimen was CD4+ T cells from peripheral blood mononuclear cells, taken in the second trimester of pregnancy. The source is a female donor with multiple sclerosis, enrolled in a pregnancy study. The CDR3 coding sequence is TGTGCCAGCAGCTTGGGGTCAGGGACAGCCTACAATGAGCAGTTCTTC. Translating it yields CASSLGSGTAYNEQFF. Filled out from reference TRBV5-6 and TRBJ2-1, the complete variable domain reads DAGVTQSPTHLIKTRGQQVTLRCSPKSGHDTVSWYQQALGQGPQFIFQYYEEEERQRGNFPDRFSGHQFPNYSSELNVNALLLGDSALYLCASSLGSGTAYNEQFFGPGTRLTVL.